This entry is about one T cell receptor (beta chain). Its target antigen remains unknown. Per-base qualities were not stored, and no clone one base away is much larger. The sample is drawn from a study of cytomegalovirus exposure and HLA in healthy donors (dated by TCRdb to about 2017). Background on the whole study: In an earlier analysis of 450 to 750 of the donors, 276 Gb of sequence data and approximately 120 million unique TCR beta sequences from roughly 180 million T cells were reported. An early release that covered approximately 600 HLA-typed donors contained approximately 300 gigabases of sequencing data and some 87 million unique TCR sequences. Among the roughly 370 genotyped donors, 75% to 90% belonged to the genetic ancestry cluster associated with self-reported Caucasian donors. The study was designed to test whether signatures of past pathogen exposure could be identified by cataloging public T cell receptors. The study used immunosequencing to profile the T cell repertoires of approximately 690 subjects and linked those repertoires to cytomegalovirus serostatus. Besides the first cohort of 500 to 700 subjects, a separate validation cohort made up of over a hundred different subjects was used. High-throughput TCR immunosequencing, statistical association of individual TCRs with disease status, and machine learning were combined to predict cytomegalovirus infection status. To study patterns of TCR occurrence, a later analysis re-analyzed previously published TCR beta repertoires from several hundred donors and added high-resolution HLA genotyping. Rather than using new phenotypic data, the later analysis identified candidate immune exposures from TCR beta sequences and from how often those sequences occurred across donors. An earlier analysis of several hundred of the donors applied high-throughput TCR beta sequencing to assess whether each TCR beta V gene segment acted as functional or pseudogenic. Alongside the repertoire data, information on donor age, sex, ethnicity and CMV serostatus was compiled. Genome-wide SNP genotypes for about 55% of the roughly 670 donors were used in a later genetic analysis, which treated that subset as a discovery cohort. Every repertoire in the discovery cohort had been generated on one and the same sequencing platform. HLA typing covered class I and class II loci at four-digit resolution. Typing coverage varied by locus: about 629-640 donors for A, B, C, DRB1 and DQB1; approximately 500 for DQA1; 600 to 610 for DPA1; 450 to 480 for DPB1. About five DR-DQ haplotypes were treated as single units for association and clustering because of strong linkage in the cohort. Among 398 genotyped donors of the cohort, an average of around 240,000 unique TCR beta nucleotide sequences were sequenced per donor, roughly 20% of them non-productive.

Library preparation employed the immunoSEQ multiplex PCR assay. For the multiplex PCR, a mixture combining 60 forward primers for TCR Vbeta segments and 13 reverse primers for TCR Jbeta segments was used. Amplification of the CDR3 region of rearranged TCR beta genes was performed with a multiplex PCR assay on genomic DNA. On the Illumina HiSeq System, the amplified TCR beta libraries were sequenced as 87-base-pair reads. The authors' analysis ran thus. In a later analysis, 70 million to 95 million unique TCR beta chains were counted across the approximately 670 repertoires, and roughly 9.9 million of these chains were shared by at least two donors. A nearest-neighbor algorithm error-corrected the raw reads and collapsed the reads into unique sequences, merging closely related sequences to remove PCR and sequencing errors. To assign V, D and J gene segments, CDR3 sequences were aligned to IMGT reference sequences. For a sequence to be retained, a match of at least six nucleotides to both a V gene segment and a J gene segment was required. Rearrangements were classified as productive when the CDR3 lacked stop codons and remained in frame with V and J, and all other rearrangements were classified as non-productive. Following IMGT convention, CDR3 was defined as the stretch from the second conserved V-encoded cysteine to the conserved J-encoded phenylalanine. The earlier analysis of fewer than 700 of the donors excluded sequences that lacked an unambiguous match to a single V gene segment. An earlier analysis of fewer than 650 of the donors classified V segments as functional when productive rearrangements were above 56.7% and as segregating when the standard deviation between donors was above 5%. To diagnose cytomegalovirus status from the catalog of TCR beta chain sequences, a statistical classification framework was built. In a later analysis, TCR nucleotide sequences were compared against IMGT/GENE-DB human TR gene sequences so that V and J genes could be assigned. A later analysis assigned CDR3 sequences and most-parsimonious VDJ recombination scenarios with the TCRdist pipeline. A later analysis defined each TCR beta chain by its CDR3 amino acid sequence plus V-gene family, and excluded reads lacking a unique V-gene family. In a later analysis, around 650 highly shared, low-generation-probability nucleotide sequences were removed to address suspected cross-contamination and a sequencing artifact. In a later analysis, a clonal expansion index for each public chain was calculated from normalized within-repertoire ranks of inferred template counts. In a later analysis, generation probabilities were computed using a VDJ recombination model fitted to out-of-frame rearrangements, and the results were checked against IGoR. In a later analysis, hypergeometric tests were used to score TCR-TCR, TCR-HLA and TCR-CMV co-occurrence, with a repertoire-size bias correction applied to TCR pairs. In a later analysis, false discovery rates were estimated by permuting HLA or CMV assignments 20 times. In a later analysis, co-occurring TCRs were grouped using DBSCAN, with TCRdist sequence similarity added in when clustering inside HLA-allele-positive subsets. Repertoires with fewer than 30,000 or more than 120,000 public chains were left out of co-occurrence clustering, as were about five repertoires with anomalous nucleotide sharing. The clones in this table, taken by TCRdb from immuneACCESS, are in-frame only. Not every clone is retained; where verified, under half of the shortfall comes from an unresolved V gene, and the cause of the rest is unknown. The V and J calls and clone size are taken from that table; D and trimming were inferred from the DNA. This sample holds roughly 140,000 clones; over 70% were observed only once. The top ten clones comprise approximately 5.7% of the sample.

What the work shows at the level of the full study, not this receptor alone: In an earlier analysis of about 600 of the donors, most TCR beta V segments appeared in productive rearrangements about 87% or about 30% of the time, broadly matching IMGT annotations. Because HLA typing was unavailable for some donors at each locus, only the typed subset was used in association tests. A later analysis found that most CMV-associated TCR beta chains appeared HLA-restricted, with HLA associations seemingly driven largely by CMV exposure. A cluster of highly shared sequence variants was judged likely to be a technical artifact of the sequencing pipeline. A later analysis reported that several top co-occurrence clusters appeared linked to parvovirus B19, influenza, CMV and Epstein-Barr virus. Compared with the roughly 700-donor mean, donors in an Asian-associated ancestry cluster had fewer N-insertions in productive TCRs, according to a later genetic analysis. The study gave a list of 150 to 200 TCR beta chains associated with cytomegalovirus. A later genetic analysis associated a missense DCLRE1C variant with V-gene and J-gene trimming of TCR beta chains, and an independent cohort replicated the association. About 17 rarely observed V segments, including chromosome 9 orphons, were excluded from the earlier analysis of about 610 of the donors because counts were too low. A further reported finding was that TCR beta sequences accurately predicted the HLA-A and HLA-B alleles for most subjects in the first cohort. Strong co-occurrence of HLA alleles, especially DR and DQ, made assigning TCR associations to individual alleles difficult. This cohort had only TCR beta chains sequenced, and the lack of alpha or paired-chain data limited which features could be detected. In vitro tests confirmed that a few of the cytomegalovirus-associated TCR beta chains recognize cytomegalovirus antigens. In a later analysis, HLA-associated TCR beta chains were found to be more clonally expanded and to have lower generation probabilities than equally common non-associated chains. It was suggested by the authors that the approach could potentially be generalized to other disease states and immunological phenotypes. Some IMGT-functional V segments, including TRBV6-2 and TRBV6-3, could not be distinguished by the 87-base-pair reads and were therefore excluded. Cytomegalovirus status was reported to be diagnosed by the classifier with high specificity and sensitivity in both the original and validation cohorts. In a later analysis, more than 15,000 TCR beta sequences were associated with specific HLA alleles at a false discovery rate of 0.05. Most TCR sequences were observed very rarely across donors, whereas some public TCRs were present in many individuals. According to a later analysis, TCR association rates differed among HLA loci, with DRB1 alleles showing the most associated TCRs and HLA-C alleles showing the fewest. Linkage disequilibrium might explain the correlated functional status among segregating V segments, but an unknown experimental factor could not be ruled out. The presence/absence analyses assumed that sequencing depth was roughly uniform across donors, and that assumption may not be true. The only immune exposure information available for the cohort was CMV serostatus.

The junction carries 13 bases between V and J, which are trimmed by 6 bases and 1 base respectively. The germline V gene gives CDR1 as MDHEN and CDR2 as SYDVKM. From the cysteine up to the phenylalanine, the CDR3 has a length of 14 residues. Left in the record is the CDR3 DNA by itself, 42 bases read in frame from the first base. The cohort comprised several hundred healthy bone marrow donors. Cohort members were all nominally healthy when sampled, although unrecorded immune exposures were likely present. The donor was CMV seropositive and belonged to the group of 250 to 300 seropositive cohort members. A peripheral blood sample was provided by each donor, and peripheral blood mononuclear cells were used for TCR beta sequencing. Genomic DNA extraction from the blood cell samples was performed with the Qiagen DNeasy Blood Extraction Kit.

The chain links TRBV28 with TRBJ2-7; TRBD1 could be the D gene, as 6 bases match. This sequence originates from a man aged 30 to 45 in good health and CMV-seropositive. Specimen: PBMCs. The DNA sequence is as follows: TGTGCCAGCAGCTGGGGGACATTGTCCTACGAGCAGTACTTC. This sequence encodes CASSWGTLSYEQYF.